Each of the 10 T cell receptor beta chains below was sequenced from the same sample in a study of T cell changes during pregnancy in multiple sclerosis. Using immunoSEQ multiplex PCR, the repertoire was profiled, and TCRdb retains in-frame clones only, with some absent. The sample has 75,000 to 95,000 clones; less than 95% are singletons. Source: peripheral blood, taken before pregnancy. The receptors shown here come from a female donor with multiple sclerosis, enrolled in a pregnancy study.

The rearrangement uses TRBV5-5 and TRBJ1-6, with a possible D match to TRBD1 (5 bases). The germline CDR1 and CDR2 sequences are SGHKS and YYEKEE (reference sequence). CDR3 length: 17 amino acids. Trimming stripped 4 bases from V and 0 bases from J, with 14 bases between. The CDR3 nucleotides read TGTGCCAGCAGCAACCGCCCCGACAGCTCCTATAATTCACCCCTCCACTTT. Amino acids: CASSNRPDSSYNSPLHF.

This clone was counted a single time. This sequence joins TRBV7-6 and TRBJ1-3; TRBD1 matches 9 bases. Germline V gene data show CDR1 as SGHVS and CDR2 as FNYEAQ. Trimming cost V 5 bases and J 2 bases; bases outside gene matches: 10. CDR3 size: 17 residues. CDR3 sequence reads: CASSNRWTGAAGNTIYF. For the CDR3, the DNA is TGTGCCAGCAGCAATCGGTGGACAGGGGCGGCTGGAAACACCATATATTTT.

The rearrangement joins TRBV28 to TRBJ1-4; TRBD1 might be the D (5 bases). Trimming removed 3 bases at V and 6 bases at J, with 8 bases between. The CDR3 extends over 13 amino acids. Germline loops: CDR1 MDHEN, CDR2 SYDVKM. DNA for the CDR3: TGTGCCAGCAGTTTCCCCAGGGATGAAAAACTGTTTTTT. As protein: CASSFPRDEKLFF.

The V gene is TRBV28, the J gene TRBJ1-2; a possible D gene is TRBD1 (5 bases). Trimming took off 5 bases at V and 4 bases at J, with 14 bases between the two ends. This CDR3 region has 14 residues. CDR1 MDHEN and CDR2 SYDVKM come from the germline V gene. DNA of the CDR3: TGTGCCAGCAGTGGAACAGGTTCCTTCTATGGCTACACCTTC. This encodes CASSGTGSFYGYTF.

The V and J genes are TRBV9 and TRBJ2-5; 8 bases map to TRBD2. CDR1 SGDLS and CDR2 YYNGEE come from the germline V gene. CDR3 length equals 15 residues. V lost 0 bases and J lost 2; bases outside the gene matches: 3. CDR3 amino acids: CASSVGGGTQETQYF. In DNA form, the CDR3 reads TGTGCCAGCAGCGTAGGCGGGGGGACACAAGAGACCCAGTACTTC.

CDR3 amino acids: CATRRGNTEAFF. The CDR3, as DNA: TGTGCCACCCGCAGGGGGAACACTGAAGCTTTCTTT. V gene TRBV2 combines with J gene TRBJ1-1; perhaps TRBD1 as D (6 bases). Germline values: CDR1 SNHLY, CDR2 FYNNEI. The CDR3 is 12 residues long. V was shortened by 10 bases and J by 1 base, with 10 bases between the two germline ends.

The rearrangement links TRBV9 to TRBJ2-7; weak D call: TRBD1 (6 bases). Germline CDR1 SGDLS, CDR2 YYNGEE. The ends were cut back, 4 bases at V and 2 bases at J, with 16 bases in the middle. The CDR3 loop spans 15 amino acids. CDR3 residues: CASSPEPGHTYEQYF. In DNA form, the CDR3 reads TGTGCCAGCAGCCCGGAACCGGGACACACCTACGAGCAGTACTTC.

The J gene is TRBJ2-3, the V gene TRBV18; D perhaps matches TRBD1 (5 bases). The CDR3 covers 16 residues. The germline V gene has CDR1 KGHSH and CDR2 LQKENI. V was shortened by 0 bases and J by 0 bases, with 10 bases between the two germline ends. The chain's CDR3 is CASSPPGRTSTDTQYF. CDR3 DNA sequence: TGTGCCAGCTCACCACCGGGGCGAACTAGCACAGATACGCAGTATTTT.

This sequence joins TRBV2 and TRBJ1-1; TRBD1 aligns across 8 bases. With 5 bases clipped from V and 5 bases from J, the junction kept 10 bases outside the gene matches. The germline V gene encodes CDR1 SNHLY and CDR2 FYNNEI. The CDR3 totals 15 residues. The CDR3 DNA reads TGTGCCAGCAGTCTCCTCGGACAGGGTTTTACTGAAGCTTTCTTT. It yields the protein CASSLLGQGFTEAFF.

V and J are TRBV19 and TRBJ2-3; TRBD1 is a possible D gene (5 bases). Germline V gene lookup returns CDR1 LNHDA and CDR2 SQIVND (reference sequence). V was trimmed by 4 bases and J by 0 bases, leaving 8 bases between them. The CDR3 is made up of 14 amino acids. The CDR3 bases are TGTGCCAGTAGTACAAGGGGCAGCACAGATACGCAGTATTTT. As protein: CASSTRGSTDTQYF.